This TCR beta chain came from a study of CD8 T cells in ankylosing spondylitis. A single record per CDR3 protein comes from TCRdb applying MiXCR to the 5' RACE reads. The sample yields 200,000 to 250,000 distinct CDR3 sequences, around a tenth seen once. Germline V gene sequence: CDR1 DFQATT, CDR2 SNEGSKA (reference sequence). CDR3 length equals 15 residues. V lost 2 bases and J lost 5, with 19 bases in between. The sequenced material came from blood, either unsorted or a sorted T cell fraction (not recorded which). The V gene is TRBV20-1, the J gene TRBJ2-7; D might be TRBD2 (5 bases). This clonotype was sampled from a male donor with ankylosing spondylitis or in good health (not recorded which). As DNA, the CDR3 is TGCAGTGCTAGATCAGTTGAGGGAGCATCCCACGAGCAGTACTTC. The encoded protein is CSARSVEGASHEQYF.